This entry features one TCR beta chain sequence. Its matching antigen is unknown. As originally analysed: ImmunoSEQ supplied junction-only sequences lacking quality scores, so filtering was different. Only in-frame clones appear in the TCRdb table, and some are missing; sequencing was by immunoSEQ multiplex PCR. That table furnishes V, J and clone size, whereas the DNA furnished D and trimming. Seen here are roughly 2 million clones, about 94% observed once, and the top ten hold approximately 0.13%. The donors, all of them Caucasian adults, lived in Nashville, Tennessee. This record comes from a study of shared clonotypes between healthy human individuals. CDR1 and CDR2 (germline): LGHNA, YSLEER. CDR3 length equals 19 residues. Trimming cost V 0 bases and J 1 base; bases outside gene matches: 10. General study points: All-four-donor shared clonotypes had higher generation probabilities than non-shared clonotypes did. Estimated richness values were generally larger in naive subsets than in memory subsets.

V and J are TRBV4-3 and TRBJ2-1; 9 bases match TRBD2. The source material was naive CD4+ T cells sorted from blood. The subset denotes: CD45RA+ positively selected. This receptor was taken from a man between 18 and 35 years old in good health. Here the CDR3 DNA reads TGCGCCAGCAGCCAAGAACCTTTGACTAGCGGACGTTCCTACAATGAGCAGTTCTTC. Translated, it gives CASSQEPLTSGRSYNEQFF.